One sample yielded the 25 T cell receptor beta chains listed below, sequenced in a study of cytomegalovirus exposure and HLA in healthy donors. In the PCR, 60 Vbeta and 13 Jbeta primers were used. The table came from immunoSEQ multiplex PCR; TCRdb's copy has only in-frame clones and leaves some out. The repertoire holds some 150,000 clones, with 55% to 80% as singletons. Sequenced sample: PBMCs. The receptor set was obtained from a woman aged 40 to 50 in good health and CMV-seronegative.

The V gene is TRBV12-5, the J gene TRBJ1-2; D is perhaps TRBD1 (6 bases). The CDR3 is 12 residues long. Trimming shortened V by 5 bases and J by 7 bases, and 11 bases separated the two germline ends. Per germline, CDR1 LGHNT and CDR2 FRNRAP. This CDR3 reads CASGVTGFGYTF. The CDR3, as DNA: TGTGCTAGTGGTGTTACAGGGTTTGGCTACACCTTC.

The V and J genes are TRBV19 and TRBJ2-7, with 7 positions matching TRBD1. The V and J ends lost 3 bases and 1 base, in that order; junction bases with no gene match: 6. This CDR3 is built from 15 residues. Germline-derived CDR1 and CDR2 are LNHDA and SQIVND (reference sequence). The CDR3 sequence is CASSMDRPGSYEQYF. The CDR3, as DNA: TGTGCCAGTAGTATGGACAGGCCGGGGTCCTACGAGCAGTACTTC. Variable domain in full (rest from reference TRBV19 and TRBJ2-7): DGGITQSPKYLFRKEGQNVTLSCEQNLNHDAMYWYRQDPGQGLRLIYYSQIVNDFQKGDIAEGYSVSREKKESFPLTVTSAQKNPTAFYLCASSMDRPGSYEQYFGPGTRLTVT.

The chain has TRBV11-2 and TRBJ2-7; no clear D gene. The germline CDR1 and CDR2 sequences are SGHAT and FQNNGV. CDR3 length: 12 amino acids. Trimming cost V 5 bases and J 0 bases, with 5 bases left between them. This chain's CDR3 is CASSHSSYEQYF. CDR3 DNA: TGTGCCAGCAGCCACAGCTCCTACGAGCAGTACTTC.

The CDR3 loop reads CASSEGQGKAFF. CDR3 nucleotide sequence: TGCGCCAGCAGTGAAGGGCAGGGGAAAGCTTTCTTT. V usage is TRBV10-1 and J usage is TRBJ1-1; TRBD1 is a possible D gene (6 bases). Germline values: CDR1 WNHNN, CDR2 SYGVQD (reference sequence). With 3 bases removed from V and 9 bases from J, the gap between germline ends came to 11 bases. This CDR3 has 12 residues.

The rearrangement uses TRBV2 and TRBJ1-6; 11 bases are shared with TRBD1. V trimming: 4 bases; J trimming: 10 bases; junction bases outside the gene matches: 6. There are 15 residues in the CDR3. CDR1 is SNHLY and CDR2 is FYNNEI in the germline V gene. This chain's CDR3 is CASSARTGGGSPLHF. CDR3 coding DNA: TGTGCCAGCAGTGCACGGACAGGGGGCGGCTCACCCCTCCACTTT.

This clone was counted only a few times. The chain couples TRBV21-1 to TRBJ2-7; the table's D gene call, TRBD1, was not cross checked with the DNA. TRBV21-1 is a documented pseudogene. This CDR3 is built from 15 residues. The CDR3 protein is CASSARTGDDYEQYF. The CDR3 DNA is TGTGCCAGCAGCGCCCGGACAGGGGACGACTACGAGCAGTACTTC.

The rearrangement uses TRBV7-3 and TRBJ2-5, with 9 bases fitting TRBD2. Germline lookup yields CDR1 SGHTA and CDR2 FQGTGA. V was pared by 4 bases and J by 3 bases, with 6 bases of the junction left unmatched. The CDR3 length is 15 residues. The CDR3 DNA sequence: TGTGCCAGCAGCTCCCGCGGGGGGGCCGAAGAGACCCAGTACTTC. It yields the protein CASSSRGGAEETQYF.

The chain recombines TRBV11-2 with TRBJ2-1, with a weak D call TRBD2 (5 bases). The CDR3 spans 15 residues. V was cut by 1 base and J by 0 bases, with 7 bases left in between. Germline lookup yields CDR1 SGHAT and CDR2 FQNNGV. The CDR3 protein is CASSLAGSSYNEQFF. CDR3 DNA sequence: TGTGCCAGCAGCTTAGCGGGGAGCTCCTACAATGAGCAGTTCTTC.

This clone was counted only a few times. The gene calls are TRBV19 and TRBJ1-4; tentatively, D is TRBD1 (5 bases). The germline V and J ends were trimmed by 5 bases and 5 bases, with 18 bases remaining between them. The CDR3 has 16 residues. From germline, CDR1 is LNHDA and CDR2 SQIVND (reference sequence). In nucleotides, the CDR3 is TGTGCCAGTAGTTTAACCCTGGGGCAGGAAAATGAAAAACTGTTTTTT. This translates into CASSLTLGQENEKLFF.

This clone was seen a handful of times. The chain joins TRBV6-6 to TRBJ2-6; D gene uncertain. Germline CDR1 reads MNHNY; CDR2 reads SVGAGI (reference sequence). This CDR3 is built from 14 residues. Trimming removed 6 bases at V and 1 base at J, with 7 bases between. The CDR3 here is CASRLDSGANVLTF. Here the CDR3 DNA reads TGTGCCAGCAGACTCGATTCTGGGGCCAACGTCCTGACTTTC.

The V call is TRBV5-1, the J call TRBJ1-1, with TRBD1 identical over 9 bases. Germline loops: CDR1 SGHRS, CDR2 YFSETQ. After removal of 4 bases from V and 5 bases from J, the junction contained 9 bases not matched to a gene. The CDR3 length is 15 residues. CDR3 amino acids: CASSPPGTGRTEAFF. The CDR3 region has the DNA TGCGCCAGCAGCCCCCCCGGGACAGGGCGTACTGAAGCTTTCTTT.

The chain links TRBV13 to TRBJ1-3; D gene unclear. The CDR3 is made up of 11 amino acids. Trimming took off 5 bases at V and 3 bases at J, with 2 bases between the two ends. CDR1 PRHDT and CDR2 FYEKMQ come from the germline V gene (reference sequence). The CDR3 protein is CASSLGNTIYF. CDR3 nucleotides: TGTGCCAGCAGCCTTGGAAACACCATATATTTT.

V usage is TRBV7-9 and J usage is TRBJ2-4, with TRBD2 matching 8 bases. The germline CDR1 and CDR2 sequences are SEHNR and FQNEAQ (reference sequence). Trimming at V came to 0 bases and at J to 6 bases, leaving 4 bases not matched to a gene. CDR3 size: 15 residues. CDR3 residues: CASSLARGGGNIQYF. Here the CDR3 DNA reads TGTGCCAGCAGCTTAGCTCGGGGGGGAGGAAACATTCAGTACTTC. The complete variable domain, with remaining parts taken from reference TRBV7-9 and TRBJ2-4, reads DTGVSQNPRHKITKRGQNVTFRCDPISEHNRLYWYRQTLGQGPEFLTYFQNEAQLEKSRLLSDRFSAERPKGSFSTLEIQRTEQGDSAMYLCASSLARGGGNIQYFGAGTRLSVL.

This chain links TRBV7-2 with TRBJ2-1, with 7 nucleotides matching TRBD1. V was pared by 4 bases and J by 0 bases, with 6 bases of the junction left unmatched. There are 16 residues in the CDR3. CDR1 and CDR2 (germline): SGHTA, FQGNSA. CDR3 in amino acids: CASSSRGQSSYNEQFF. The DNA of the CDR3 is TGTGCCAGCAGCTCTAGGGGACAGAGCTCCTACAATGAGCAGTTCTTC.

This chain connects TRBV4-1 to TRBJ2-2, with a weak D call TRBD2 (6 bases). The V gene's germline CDR1 is MGHRA and CDR2 YSYEKL. The CDR3 spans 15 residues. The V end lost 1 base, the J end lost 4 bases, and 10 bases lay between the germline ends. The CDR3 reads CASSQVQGGTGELFF. The CDR3 nucleotides read TGCGCCAGCAGCCAAGTGCAGGGAGGCACCGGGGAGCTGTTTTTT.

This clone was seen only a few times. This rearrangement joins TRBV28 to TRBJ1-1, with 9 bases aligning to TRBD1. Trimming took 6 bases from V and 0 from J; bases not matched to a gene: 8. In germline, CDR1 is MDHEN, CDR2 SYDVKM. CDR3 length: 16 residues. CDR3 in DNA: TGTGCCAGCAGCTCCGGGACAGGGATGGTGAACACTGAAGCTTTCTTT. It specifies CASSSGTGMVNTEAFF.

V usage is TRBV5-1 and J usage is TRBJ2-4; TRBD1 aligns across 8 bases. Looked up from germline, CDR1 is SGHRS and CDR2 is YFSETQ. Germline trimming cut 5 bases from V and 10 bases from J; bases unmatched to any gene: 11. The CDR3 extends over 14 amino acids. The CDR3 sequence is CASRYAGQGDIQYF. CDR3 nucleotides: TGCGCCAGCAGGTACGCAGGACAGGGAGATATTCAGTACTTC.

This sequence joins TRBV21-1 and TRBJ1-1. TRBV21-1 is labeled a pseudogene. The CDR3 sequence is 15 residues long. CDR3 coding DNA: TGTGCCAGGTCTTCCCCTAGTCCGAGGGACACTGAAGCTTTCTTT. Translating gives CARSSPSPRDTEAFF.

The gene calls are TRBV28 and TRBJ2-7, with D possibly being TRBD1 (8 bases). The CDR3 runs to 15 residues. The germline V and J ends were trimmed by 3 bases and 2 bases, with 14 bases remaining between them. From germline, CDR1 is MDHEN and CDR2 SYDVKM. CDR3 protein: CASSLGQAGAYEQYF. The CDR3 DNA sequence: TGTGCCAGCAGTTTGGGACAGGCGGGGGCCTACGAGCAGTACTTC.

This clone was found a few times. The J gene is TRBJ1-5, the V gene TRBV9; 9 bases fit TRBD1. With V trimmed by 3 bases and J by 4 bases, 2 bases remained unmatched. This CDR3 region has 14 residues. The V gene's germline CDR1 is SGDLS and CDR2 YYNGEE. The CDR3 loop is CASSDGQGNQPQHF. In nucleotides, the CDR3 is TGTGCCAGCAGCGACGGACAGGGGAATCAGCCCCAGCATTTT.

This chain uses TRBV5-1 with TRBJ1-1; D possibly corresponds to TRBD1 (5 bases). Trimming stripped 3 bases from V and 1 base from J, with 13 bases between. The germline V gene encodes CDR1 SGHRS and CDR2 YFSETQ. This CDR3 is built from 15 residues. The CDR3 region is CASSSLGGTNTEAFF. CDR3 DNA: TGCGCCAGCAGCTCCTTGGGAGGGACGAACACTGAAGCTTTCTTT.

A few counts support this clone. V and J are TRBV27 and TRBJ2-5, with 10 bases aligning to TRBD1. Germline CDR1 MNHEY, CDR2 SMNVEV (reference sequence). V dropped 6 bases and J dropped 1; count of bases not matched to a gene: 2. The CDR3 is 14 residues long. This CDR3 is CASRRTGGQETQYF. CDR3 sequence (DNA): TGTGCCAGCAGGAGGACAGGGGGCCAAGAGACCCAGTACTTC.

This chain connects TRBV6-1 to TRBJ2-3, with D maybe TRBD2 (6 bases). Germline V lookup: CDR1 MNHNS, CDR2 SASEGT. The V end was cut by 6 bases, the J end by 5 bases, with 12 bases between. There are 13 residues in the CDR3. The CDR3 here is CASRRDPQDTQYF. The CDR3 DNA sequence: TGTGCCAGCAGGCGGGACCCCCAAGATACGCAGTATTTT.

The chain links TRBV27 to TRBJ2-7, with TRBD1 identical over 7 bases. Germline lookup yields CDR1 MNHEY and CDR2 SMNVEV (reference sequence). Trimming at V came to 4 bases and at J to 2 bases, leaving 11 bases not matched to a gene. CDR3 length equals 16 residues. The CDR3 reads CASSSHPGDSPYEQYF. In DNA form, the CDR3 reads TGTGCCAGCAGTTCCCACCCTGGGGACAGTCCCTACGAGCAGTACTTC.

The rearrangement links TRBV9 to TRBJ1-4; TRBD1 is a possible D gene (5 bases). Germline V gene data show CDR1 as SGDLS and CDR2 as YYNGEE. This CDR3 has 14 residues. V dropped 2 bases and J dropped 5 bases, with 10 bases sitting between them. The CDR3 nucleotides are TGTGCCAGCAGCGTGGGGGGGTCCAATGAAAAACTGTTTTTT. Translated: CASSVGGSNEKLFF.